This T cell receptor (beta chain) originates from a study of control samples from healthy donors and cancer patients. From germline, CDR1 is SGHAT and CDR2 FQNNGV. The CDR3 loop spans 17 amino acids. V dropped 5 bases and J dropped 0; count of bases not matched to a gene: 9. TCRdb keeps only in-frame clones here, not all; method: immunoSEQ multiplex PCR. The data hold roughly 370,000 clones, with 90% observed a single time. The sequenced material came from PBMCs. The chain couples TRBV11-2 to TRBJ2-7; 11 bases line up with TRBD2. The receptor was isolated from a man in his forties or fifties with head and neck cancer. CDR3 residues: CASSRTSGSFPSYEQYF. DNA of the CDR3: TGTGCCAGCAGCCGAACTAGCGGGAGTTTTCCCTCCTACGAGCAGTACTTC.